The TCR beta chain under discussion was sequenced for a study of CD8 T cells in Susac syndrome. Trimming took off 5 bases at V and 6 bases at J, with 14 bases between the two ends. The CDR3 is 13 residues long. Germline CDR1 is GTSNPN and CDR2 is SVGIG (reference sequence). Regarding the study as a whole: The study conceded that its TCR sequencing and HLA analysis involved relatively few individuals.

The T cells that were sequenced for TCR beta were CD8+ and CD4+ cells from blood. While CD8+ and CD4+ T cells were isolated negatively, TEMRA cells were enriched by FACS. A remark on this clonotype: Its antigen is still unknown.

Random hexamers primed reverse transcription of about 0.5 to 1 ug RNA. The method of amplification for TCR beta CDR3 was immunoSEQ multiplex PCR, covering 54 Vbeta and 13 Jbeta. Via MiXCR, TCRdb re-called the immunoSEQ multiplex PCR reads, giving one row per CDR3 protein. The sample has approximately 130,000 distinct CDR3 sequences, 85% to 95% seen once. The rearrangement links TRBV30 to TRBJ1-5; no clear D. Specimen: CD4+ T cells from PBMCs. This TCR was sampled from a human donor in good health. CDR3 sequence (DNA): TGTGCCTGGGCTAGGATGGGCGGTCAGCCCCAGCATTTT. Its translation is CAWARMGGQPQHF.